This T cell receptor (beta chain) was captured in a study of blood T cells in healthy people across ages. Overall study findings and caveats: Strongly correlated with naive T cell percentage was TCR beta diversity.

CDR3 length equals 15 residues. The trim removed 0 bases at V and 4 bases at J, leaving 4 bases unmatched. Germline-derived CDR1 and CDR2 are LGHNA and YSLEER. As concerns this clonotype: Antigen: not known.

Primed by a sample-barcoded 5' primer and a J-beta primer mix, a second PCR proceeded for about 7 to 12 cycles. TCRdb re-called the 5' RACE reads through MiXCR, storing one row per CDR3 protein. The sample has over 600,000 distinct CDR3 sequences, around 50% seen once. The origin of this receptor is a man aged 40-49 years in good health. The sequencing sample was made of blood. The gene calls are TRBV4-3 and TRBJ2-7, with TRBD1 identical over 9 bases. CDR3 bases: TGCGCCAGCAGCCAAGATTGGACAGGGGTTTACGAGCAGTACTTC. This codes for CASSQDWTGVYEQYF.